This T cell receptor beta chain was documented in a study of cytotoxic CD8 clonotypes in ibrutinib-treated CLL. Looking at the study overall: Patients: roughly twelve relapsed/refractory, some 15 treatment-naive, fewer than 18 IGHV unmutated. Mean values per sample were 250,000 to 300,000 productive templates and tens of thousands of productive rearrangements.

There are a few counts of this clone. Its antigen remains unidentified. The repertoire was sequenced with immunoSEQ multiplex PCR; TCRdb's copy has only in-frame clones and lacks some. The data contain some 85,000 clones, 75% to 80% of them singletons. Whole-study findings and limits: An increase in clonality occurred at ibrutinib response, followed by a return toward baseline at progression.

The CDR3 sequence is 15 residues long. Germline V gives CDR1 LNHDA, CDR2 SQIVND (reference sequence). The trim removed 10 bases at V and 2 bases at J, leaving 10 bases unmatched. This receptor was obtained from a human donor with chronic lymphocytic leukemia. The chain uses TRBV19 and TRBJ2-3; 9 nucleotides match TRBD1. This specimen was PBMCs, taken after 24 months of ibrutinib treatment. This chain's CDR3 is CATTDRGSLTDTQYF. As DNA, the CDR3 is TGTGCCACCACGGACAGGGGATCTCTCACAGATACGCAGTATTTT.